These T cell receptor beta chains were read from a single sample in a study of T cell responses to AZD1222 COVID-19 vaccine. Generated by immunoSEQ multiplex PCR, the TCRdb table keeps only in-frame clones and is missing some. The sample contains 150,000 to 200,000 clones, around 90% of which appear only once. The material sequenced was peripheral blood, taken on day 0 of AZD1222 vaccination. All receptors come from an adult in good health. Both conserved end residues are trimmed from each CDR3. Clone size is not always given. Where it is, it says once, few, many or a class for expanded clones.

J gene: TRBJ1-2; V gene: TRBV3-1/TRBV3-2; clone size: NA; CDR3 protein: ASSHPTPGSLYGYT
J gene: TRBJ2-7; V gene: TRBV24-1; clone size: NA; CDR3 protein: ATSDSSKPYEQY
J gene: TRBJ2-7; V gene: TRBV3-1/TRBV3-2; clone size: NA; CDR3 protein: ASSQQRGGYEQY
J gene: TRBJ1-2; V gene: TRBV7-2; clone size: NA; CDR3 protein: ASSSQTGFYGYT
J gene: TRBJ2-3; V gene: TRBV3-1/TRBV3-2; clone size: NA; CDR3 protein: ASSRDGLTDTQY
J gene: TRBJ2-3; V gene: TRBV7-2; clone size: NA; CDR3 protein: ASSLGDRAADTQY
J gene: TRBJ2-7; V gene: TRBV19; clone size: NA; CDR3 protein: ASSPPGKSYEQY
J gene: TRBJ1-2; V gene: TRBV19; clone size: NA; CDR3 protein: ASFRVNYGYT
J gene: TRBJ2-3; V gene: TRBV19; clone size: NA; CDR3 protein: ASRWGGASTDTQY
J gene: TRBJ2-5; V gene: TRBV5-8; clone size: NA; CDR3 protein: ASSRGVAGGQETQY
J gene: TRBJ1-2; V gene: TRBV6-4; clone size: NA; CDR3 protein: ASSKGQGARYGYT
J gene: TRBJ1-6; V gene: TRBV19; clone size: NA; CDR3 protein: ASSIKTGPDSPLH
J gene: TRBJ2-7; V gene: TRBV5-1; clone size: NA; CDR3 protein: ASSLRLTSGVTYEQY
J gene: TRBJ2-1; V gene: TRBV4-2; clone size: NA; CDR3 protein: ASSQEMTGQGNEQF
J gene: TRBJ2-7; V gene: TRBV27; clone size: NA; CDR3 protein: ASRGSSGALRDQY
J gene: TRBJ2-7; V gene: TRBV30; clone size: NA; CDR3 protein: AWSAGAGRDEQY
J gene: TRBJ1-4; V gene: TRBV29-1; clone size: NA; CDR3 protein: SVEGHGGSEKLF
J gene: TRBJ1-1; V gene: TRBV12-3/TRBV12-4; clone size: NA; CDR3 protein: ASRREQNTEAF
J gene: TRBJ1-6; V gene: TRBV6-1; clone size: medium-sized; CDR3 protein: ASSEALDGNSPLH
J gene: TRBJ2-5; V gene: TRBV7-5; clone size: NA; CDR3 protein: ARSLFGGGGVGQETQY
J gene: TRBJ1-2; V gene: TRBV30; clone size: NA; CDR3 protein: AWSTRQGRGYGYT
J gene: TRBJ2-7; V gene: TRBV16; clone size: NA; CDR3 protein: ASSPPGSSYEQY
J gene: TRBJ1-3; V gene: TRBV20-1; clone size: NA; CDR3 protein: SAKEILPI
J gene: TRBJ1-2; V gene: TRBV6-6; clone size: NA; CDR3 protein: ASSYGAGYT
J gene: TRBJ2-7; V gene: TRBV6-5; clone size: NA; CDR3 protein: ATSYGGLYEQY
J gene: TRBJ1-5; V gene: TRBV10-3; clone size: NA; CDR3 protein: AISSQGPRSNQPQH
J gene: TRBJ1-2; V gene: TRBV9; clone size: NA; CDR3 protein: ASSALQGPYGYT
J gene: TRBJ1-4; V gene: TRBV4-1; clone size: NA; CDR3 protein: ASSQPYRARWGNEKLF
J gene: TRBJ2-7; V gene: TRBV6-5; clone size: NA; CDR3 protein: ATRPDRGLGEQY